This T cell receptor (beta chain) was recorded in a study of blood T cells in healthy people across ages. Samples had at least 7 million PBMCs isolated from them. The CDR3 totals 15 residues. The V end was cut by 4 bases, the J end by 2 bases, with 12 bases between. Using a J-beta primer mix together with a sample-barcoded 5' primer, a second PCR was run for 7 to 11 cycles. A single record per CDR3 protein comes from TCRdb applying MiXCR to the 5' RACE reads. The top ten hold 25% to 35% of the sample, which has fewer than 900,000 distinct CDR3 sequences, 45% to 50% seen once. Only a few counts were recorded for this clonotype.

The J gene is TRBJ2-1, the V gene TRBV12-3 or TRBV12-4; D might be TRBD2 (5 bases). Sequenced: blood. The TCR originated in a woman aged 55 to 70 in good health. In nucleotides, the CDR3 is TGTGCCAGCAGTTCTAAAGCGGAACCCTACAATGAGCAGTTCTTC. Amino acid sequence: CASSSKAEPYNEQFF.